The 18 T cell receptor beta chains reported below all come from one sample, sequenced in a study of glioma-infiltrating T cells. Amplification of TCR alpha and beta CDR3 regions from RNA used iRepertoire nested multiplex PCR. TCRdb ran MiXCR on the multiplex PCR reads and lists one entry per CDR3 protein. The sample holds approximately 120,000 distinct CDR3 sequences, less than 30% seen once. Sequencing was done on a sample of glioma tissue, nonneoplastic brain tissue, or PBMCs (not recorded which). The receptors derive from a human donor with low-grade glioma or glioblastoma, undergoing nonglioma brain surgery, or in good health (not recorded which).

This clonotype has a count of ten or more. The chain uses TRBV20-1 and TRBJ2-1; D is uncertain. Germline V lookup: CDR1 DFQATT, CDR2 SNEGSKA (reference sequence). This CDR3 comprises 12 residues. V was shortened by 0 bases and J by 7 bases, with 7 bases between the two germline ends. The CDR3 region has the DNA TGCAGTGCTAGAGATCGCGGAAATGAGCAGTTCTTC. Its protein is CSARDRGNEQFF.

This clonotype has at least ten counts. This chain uses TRBV15 with TRBJ2-5, with D perhaps TRBD2 (6 bases). Trimming removed 1 base from V and 3 bases from J, with 12 bases in between. Germline-derived CDR1 and CDR2 are LNHNV and YYDKDF (reference sequence). The length of the CDR3 is 15 residues. CDR3: CATSRVQGGKETQYF. CDR3 DNA: TGTGCCACCAGCAGAGTCCAGGGAGGTAAAGAGACCCAGTACTTC.

There are many counts of this clonotype. The chain employs TRBV28 and TRBJ2-7, with TRBD2 identical over 12 bases. Germline-derived CDR1 and CDR2 are MDHEN and SYDVKM. Trimming cost V 8 bases and J 6 bases; bases outside gene matches: 5. This CDR3 spans 13 amino acids. CDR3 in amino acids: CASGLAGGLEQYF. The CDR3 DNA sequence: TGTGCCAGCGGTCTAGCGGGAGGGCTCGAGCAGTACTTC.

A remark on this clonotype: With a much larger clone just one base away, this may be a read error. This sequence joins TRBV4-2 and TRBJ2-1; TRBD1 matches 8 bases. With V trimmed by 4 bases and J by 4 bases, 6 bases remained unmatched. Germline lookup yields CDR1 LGHNA and CDR2 YNFKEQ. The CDR3 spans 15 residues. CDR3 in DNA: TGTGCCAGCAGCCCGGGACAGGCAAGTTACAATGAGCAGTTCTTC. It specifies CASSPGQASYNEQFF.

There are many counts of this clonotype. The chain joins TRBV7-9 to TRBJ1-1, with a weak D call TRBD1 (5 bases). The germline CDR1 and CDR2 sequences are SEHNR and FQNEAQ (reference sequence). The germline V and J ends were trimmed by 5 bases and 7 bases, with 20 bases remaining between them. The CDR3 consists of 15 residues. The CDR3, as DNA: TGTGCCAGCAGCCATAGGGACCTCCAGCCCAGTGAAGCTTTCTTT. It specifies CASSHRDLQPSEAFF.

The table lists this clonotype with many counts. V is TRBV27 and J is TRBJ1-2; 9 bases align to TRBD1. With 5 bases clipped from V and 3 bases from J, the junction kept 7 bases outside the gene matches. The CDR3 sequence is 15 residues long. Germline-derived CDR1 and CDR2 are MNHEY and SMNVEV (reference sequence). The CDR3 bases are TGTGCCAGCAGTGTTACAGGGGGCGGCGACTATGGCTACACCTTC. Amino acids: CASSVTGGGDYGYTF.

As to this clonotype: This may stem from a read error, because a much larger clone lies one nucleotide away. The chain is built from TRBV28 and TRBJ2-1, with D tentatively TRBD2 (5 bases). CDR3 size: 15 residues. Germline V lookup: CDR1 MDHEN, CDR2 SYDVKM. The V end was cut by 3 bases, the J end by 7 bases, with 16 bases between. CDR3 nucleotides: TGTGCCAGCAGTTTCTACGGGGTGGGCGGAAATGAGCAGTTCTTC. Its protein is CASSFYGVGGNEQFF.

This clonotype was seen repeatedly, ten times or more. The chain has TRBV7-6 and TRBJ2-1; 9 nucleotides line up with TRBD2. V was clipped by 4 bases and J by 6 bases; unmatched bases: 7. Germline values: CDR1 SGHVS, CDR2 FNYEAQ. The CDR3 sequence is 15 residues long. The CDR3 spells CASSSSGRIGNEQFF. In nucleotides, the CDR3 is TGTGCCAGCAGCTCCAGCGGGAGGATTGGCAATGAGCAGTTCTTC.

This clonotype came up once. A much larger clone lies one base from this, so it may be a read error. The rearrangement joins TRBV4-2 to TRBJ2-3; D gene uncertain. CDR3 size: 15 residues. The germline V gene encodes CDR1 LGHNA and CDR2 YNFKEQ. The CDR3 sequence: CASSPRGLTQDAQYF. DNA for the CDR3: TGTGCCAGCAGCCCACGAGGCCTTACTCAAGATGCGCAGTATTTT.

The chain couples TRBV3-1 to TRBJ1-5, with no clear D. The CDR3 is 13 residues long. V was trimmed by 1 base and J by 4 bases, leaving 5 bases between them. Germline V gene data show CDR1 as LGHDT and CDR2 as YNNKEL (reference sequence). The CDR3 here is CASSQALNQPQHF. For the CDR3, the DNA is TGTGCCAGCAGCCAAGCCTTAAATCAGCCCCAGCATTTT.

Worth noting for this clonotype: Just one base apart from a much larger clone, this may be a read error. As the CDR3 is not closed by the conserved phenylalanine or tryptophan, this likely results from a read error. The chain carries TRBV3-1 and TRBJ2-3; no definite D call. The CDR3 sequence is 16 residues long. Germline-derived CDR1 and CDR2 are LGHDT and YNNKEL (reference sequence). Trimming cost V 1 base and J 0 bases, with 11 bases left between them. This CDR3 reads CASSQVLDLSTDTQYL. CDR3 bases: TGTGCCAGCAGCCAAGTCTTAGACCTTAGCACAGATACGCAGTATCTT.

This sequence joins TRBV29-1 and TRBJ2-1; either TRBD1 or TRBD2 may fit D (6 bases each). The CDR3 runs to 16 residues. CDR1 is SQVTM and CDR2 is ANQGSEA in the germline V gene. V was trimmed by 4 bases and J by 9 bases, leaving 25 bases between them. The CDR3 sequence: CSVVGGPGRAMGEQFF. DNA for the CDR3: TGCAGCGTTGTTGGGGGGCCCGGCAGGGCTATGGGTGAGCAGTTCTTC.

This clonotype was recorded many times. The V gene is TRBV20-1, the J gene TRBJ2-1; 10 bases are shared with TRBD2. Germline CDR1 reads DFQATT; CDR2 reads SNEGSKA (reference sequence). This CDR3 region has 15 residues. J was trimmed by 6 bases and V by 0 bases; bases with no gene match: 5. CDR3 sequence (DNA): TGCAGTGCTAGAGATCCAAGCGGGAGGGGCAATGAGCAGTTCTTC. Protein sequence: CSARDPSGRGNEQFF.

This clonotype showed up many times. The chain links TRBV12-3 or TRBV12-4 to TRBJ1-5; 12 nucleotides align to TRBD1. The CDR3 extends over 15 amino acids. The V and J ends lost 6 bases and 7 bases, in that order; junction bases with no gene match: 7. The CDR3 bases are TGTGCCAGCAGCCGGGACAGGGGGCCAGGACAGCCCCAGCATTTT. It translates to CASSRDRGPGQPQHF.

In its sample, this clonotype was seen many times. J is TRBJ2-7 and V is TRBV7-2; tentative D call: TRBD1 (7 bases). CDR3 size: 15 residues. Trimming left V 5 bases short and J 0 bases short, with 14 bases between. Germline V gives CDR1 SGHTA, CDR2 FQGNSA. CDR3 sequence: CASSPGGIISYEQYF. The CDR3 DNA follows: TGTGCCAGCAGCCCAGGGGGGATCATCTCCTACGAGCAGTACTTC.

Points on this clonotype: This may arise from a read error, as a much more abundant clone is one base away. The chain is built from TRBV29-1 and TRBJ2-7; 8 bases fit TRBD1. The length of the CDR3 is 13 residues. Germline V gene data show CDR1 as SQVTM and CDR2 as ANQGSEA. The CDR3 nucleotides are TGCAGCGCCCTCCGGACAGGGTCATACGAGGAGTACTTC. Translation: CSALRTGSYEEYF.

This clonotype appeared many times. This rearrangement joins TRBV6-1 to TRBJ2-1; 10 bases map to TRBD1. J lost 9 bases, V lost 7 bases, and 6 bases had no gene match. CDR1 is MNHNS and CDR2 is SASEGT in the germline V gene. The CDR3 consists of 13 residues. The CDR3 sequence is CASTSTGGGEQFF. The CDR3 DNA is TGTGCCAGCACCTCGACAGGGGGCGGTGAGCAGTTCTTC.

As regards this clonotype: This may be a read error, as it is one base from a much larger clone. V and J are TRBV29-1 and TRBJ2-7; 7 bases match TRBD2. The CDR3 has 15 amino acids. The V and J ends lost 1 base and 3 bases, in that order; junction bases with no gene match: 9. Germline V gene sequence: CDR1 SQVTM, CDR2 ANQGSEA. In nucleotides, the CDR3 is TGCAGCGTTGAAGCCCCTACTAGCGTGAGCTACGAGCAGTACTTC. Protein: CSVEAPTSVSYEQYF.